The present T cell receptor beta chain was sequenced within a study of cytomegalovirus exposure and HLA in healthy donors. As concerns this clone: Its antigen is not identified.

It was with 60 Vbeta and 13 Jbeta primers that the PCR ran. Profiled with immunoSEQ multiplex PCR; TCRdb holds only in-frame clones, not every one. Seen here are about 200,000 clones, roughly 13% observed once, and the top ten hold about 8%. Germline V gene data show CDR1 as LNHNV and CDR2 as YYDKDF (reference sequence). The CDR3 runs to 15 residues. V lost 6 bases, J lost 3 bases, and 15 bases lay in between. General study points: An observed cluster of highly shared sequence variants was recorded as a likely sequencing artifact. With DRB1 most and HLA-C fewest, TCR association rates differed between HLA loci in a later analysis.

The source of this sequence is a man aged 50 to 59 in good health and CMV-seropositive. The J gene is TRBJ1-3, the V gene TRBV15; TRBD1 is a possible D gene (5 bases). The sample taken for sequencing was PBMCs. Here the CDR3 reads CATSYGGEVGNTIYF. CDR3 DNA: TGTGCCACCAGTTACGGAGGGGAGGTTGGAAACACCATATATTTT.